Listed below are T cell receptor beta chains from one sample, sequenced in a study of blood T cell repertoires in COVID-19. Produced via immunoSEQ multiplex PCR; TCRdb's table is partial and in-frame only. This table has around 100,000 clones, roughly 87% appearing once. The sample taken for sequencing was peripheral blood. Receptors were obtained from an elderly woman in a cohort sampled during active COVID-19. CDR3s include the opening cysteine and the closing phenylalanine or tryptophan. The D gene is left open where the match is weak. Rows may omit the clone size; those that give it use once, few, many or a size class.

NA,TRBJ1-2,TRBD1,TRBV18,TGTGCCAGCTCAGAGGACAGGAACTATGGCTACACCTTC,CASSEDRNYGYTF
NA,TRBJ2-1,NA,TRBV5-1,TGCGCCAGCAGCTCCCCTACCCCGGGGGAGCAGTTCTTC,CASSSPTPGEQFF
NA,TRBJ2-1,TRBD2,TRBV29-1,TGCAGCGTTGGACTTCAACGTGGACTAGCGGAGAAGGAGCAGTTCTTC,CSVGLQRGLAEKEQFF
NA,TRBJ1-2,TRBD1,TRBV27,TGTGCCAGCAGCCTTGGACAGGGTAATTACGGCTACACCTTC,CASSLGQGNYGYTF
NA,TRBJ2-1,NA,TRBV18,TGTGCCAGCTCACCAAGACAGTTCTCCTACAATGAGCAGTTCTTC,CASSPRQFSYNEQFF
NA,TRBJ2-7,TRBD2,TRBV11-2,TGTGCCAGCACCCCCACCGCTAGCGGTTACGAGCAGTACTTC,CASTPTASGYEQYF
NA,TRBJ1-2,NA,TRBV6-5,TGTGCCAGCAGGACACAGAAAAACTATGGCTACACCTTC,CASRTQKNYGYTF
NA,TRBJ1-1,NA,TRBV28,TGTGCCAGCCGTAACGCGGGGAACACTGAAGCTTTCTTT,CASRNAGNTEAFF
NA,TRBJ2-5,TRBD2,TRBV29-1,TGCAGCGGTAGCGGGGAAGAGACCCAGTACTTC,CSGSGEETQYF
NA,TRBJ1-2,TRBD1,TRBV23-1,TGCGCCAGCAGTCAACTCCGGGACAGGGGGCCAGTCAACTATGGCTACACCTTC,CASSQLRDRGPVNYGYTF
NA,TRBJ1-5,NA,TRBV5-1,TGCGCCAGCAGACCAGGCCCCGATCAGCCCCAGCATTTT,CASRPGPDQPQHF
once,TRBJ2-2,TRBD1,TRBV10-3,TGTGCCATCAGGAGGTCGGGACAGGGTACAGCCGGGGAGCTGTTTTTT,CAIRRSGQGTAGELFF
NA,TRBJ2-5,NA,TRBV5-1,TGCGCCAGCAGCTTGGCCGGAGAGCTCTCCTCAGAGACCCAGTACTTC,CASSLAGELSSETQYF
NA,TRBJ1-1,NA,TRBV29-1,TGCAGCGTCCGTGAAAATTACAGGGATACTGAAGCTTTCTTT,CSVRENYRDTEAFF
NA,TRBJ2-5,TRBD1,TRBV9,TGTGCCAGCAGCCCCCGGACAGGCGAGGCTCAAGAGACCCAGTACTTC,CASSPRTGEAQETQYF
NA,TRBJ1-1,TRBD1,TRBV6-4,TGTGCCAGCAGGCCGGACAGGCGGCGGGCTGAAGCTTTCTTT,CASRPDRRRAEAFF
NA,TRBJ2-7,TRBD1,TRBV7-2,TGTGCCAGCAGCCCCCGACAGGGGGCGCAGGGGTCCTACGAGCAGTACTTC,CASSPRQGAQGSYEQYF
NA,TRBJ2-5,TRBD2,TRBV5-1,TGCGCCAGCAGCCGGACTAGCGGGGTTCAAGAGACCCAGTACTTC,CASSRTSGVQETQYF
NA,TRBJ2-3,NA,TRBV6-6,TGTGCCAGCAGTTCTAGCCCAGATACGCAGTATTTT,CASSSSPDTQYF
NA,TRBJ1-4,NA,TRBV7-2,TGTGCCAGCAGCGCTCCAAACTCTCCACTAGGGGAAAAACTGTTTTTT,CASSAPNSPLGEKLFF
NA,TRBJ1-2,NA,TRBV29-1,TGCAGCGTTGATCTGGTAGAGACTAACTATGGCTACACCTTC,CSVDLVETNYGYTF
NA,TRBJ2-1,TRBD2,TRBV6-5,TGTGCTACCAAGCCGGGACTAGCAAACAATGAGCAGTTCTTC,CATKPGLANNEQFF
NA,TRBJ2-1,TRBD2,TRBV7-2,TGTGCCAGCAGTTCCCTCGGGACTAGCGTTATGGAGCAGTTCTTC,CASSSLGTSVMEQFF
NA,TRBJ1-2,TRBD1,TRBV7-3,TGTGCCAGCAGCCCCACAGGGGACTATGGCTACACCTTC,CASSPTGDYGYTF
NA,TRBJ2-2,NA,TRBV24-1,TGTGCCACCAGTGAGTCACCGGGACAAAACACCGGGGAGCTGTTTTTT,CATSESPGQNTGELFF
NA,TRBJ2-2,NA,TRBV9,TGTGCCAGCGCCATAAGCGCCAACACCGGGGAGCTGTTTTTT,CASAISANTGELFF
NA,TRBJ2-3,TRBD2,TRBV4-1,TGCGCCAGCAGCCAATCCCAGCGGGGGCTAGATACGCAGTATTTT,CASSQSQRGLDTQYF
NA,TRBJ2-5,TRBD2,TRBV6-6,TGTGCCAGCAGTAAACTAGCGAACCGGGAGACCCAGTACTTC,CASSKLANRETQYF
NA,TRBJ1-1,NA,TRBV7-9,TGTGCCAGCAGCCCACCTAGTTGGGGGAGGGCCACTGAAGCTTTCTTT,CASSPPSWGRATEAFF
NA,TRBJ1-2,TRBD1,TRBV2,TGTGCCAGCGTGGGACAGCTCTATGGCTACACCTTC,CASVGQLYGYTF
NA,TRBJ2-5,NA,TRBV5-6,TGTGCCAGCAGCTGGACAGCATACCAAGAGACCCAGTACTTC,CASSWTAYQETQYF
NA,TRBJ2-1,NA,TRBV19,TGTGCCAGTAGTAAAAATAGTGTTACTGAGCAGTTCTTC,CASSKNSVTEQFF
NA,TRBJ2-6,NA,TRBV7-7,TGTGCTAGCAGCCCGAACAGGGCTGGGGCCAACGTCCTGACTTTC,CASSPNRAGANVLTF
once,TRBJ2-1,TRBD2,TRBV5-1,TGCGCCAGCAGCCCCGAAGGACTAGCGGGCCGATACAATGAGCAGTTCTTC,CASSPEGLAGRYNEQFF
NA,TRBJ2-1,TRBD1,TRBV5-1,TGCGCCAGCAGCGCAGGGACAGGGGGCTACAATGAGCAGTTCTTC,CASSAGTGGYNEQFF
NA,TRBJ2-1,TRBD1,TRBV14,TGTGCCAGCGCACCTAGGACAGGGGTGTGGAATGAGCAGTTCTTC,CASAPRTGVWNEQFF
NA,TRBJ1-2,TRBD1,TRBV3-1/TRBV3-2,TGTGCCAGCAGCCAAAGCGACAGGGGTGATGGCTACACCTTC,CASSQSDRGDGYTF